The sequence of this T cell receptor (beta chain) was determined in a study of cytomegalovirus exposure and HLA in healthy donors. The PCR used 60 Vbeta and 13 Jbeta primers. The protocol was immunoSEQ multiplex PCR, while the TCRdb copy is restricted to in-frame clones and leaves out a portion. Among fewer than 200,000 clones listed, around 83% were seen once. Specimen: PBMCs. The clonotype comes from a girl aged 2 to 10 in good health and CMV-seropositive.

This CDR3 reads CASSGSTWEKLFF. CDR3 coding DNA: TGTGCCAGCAGCGGGAGCACTTGGGAAAAACTGTTTTTT. J is TRBJ1-4 and V is TRBV2; unclear D gene. The CDR3 covers 13 residues. Germline loops: CDR1 SNHLY, CDR2 FYNNEI. Trimming took off 6 bases at V and 8 bases at J, with 13 bases between the two ends. The entire variable domain, with the rest obtained from reference TRBV2 and TRBJ1-4, is as follows: EPEVTQTPSHQVTQMGQEVILRCVPISNHLYFYWYRQILGQKVEFLVSFYNNEISEKSEIFDDQFSVERPDGSNFTLKIRSTKLEDSAMYFCASSGSTWEKLFFGSGTQLSVL.